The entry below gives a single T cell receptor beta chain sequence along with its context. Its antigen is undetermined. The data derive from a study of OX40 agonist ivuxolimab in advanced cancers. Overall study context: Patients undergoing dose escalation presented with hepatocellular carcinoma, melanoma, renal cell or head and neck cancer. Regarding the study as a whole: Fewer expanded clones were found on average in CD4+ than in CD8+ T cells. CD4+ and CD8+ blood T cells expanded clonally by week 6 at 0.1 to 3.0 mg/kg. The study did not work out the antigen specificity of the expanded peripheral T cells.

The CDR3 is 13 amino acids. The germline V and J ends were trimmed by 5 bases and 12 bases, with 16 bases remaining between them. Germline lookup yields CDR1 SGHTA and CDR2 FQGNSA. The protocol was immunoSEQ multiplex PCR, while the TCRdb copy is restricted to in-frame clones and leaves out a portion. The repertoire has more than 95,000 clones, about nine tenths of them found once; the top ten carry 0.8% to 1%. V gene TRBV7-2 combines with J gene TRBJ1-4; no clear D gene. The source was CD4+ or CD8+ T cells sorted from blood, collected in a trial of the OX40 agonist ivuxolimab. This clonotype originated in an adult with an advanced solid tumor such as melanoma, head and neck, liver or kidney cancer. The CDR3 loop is CASSQRTRDELFF. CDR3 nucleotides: TGTGCCAGCAGCCAACGGACTCGAGACGAACTGTTTTTT.